Listed here is a single TCR beta chain. Only in-frame clones appear in the TCRdb table, and some are missing; sequencing was by immunoSEQ multiplex PCR. The profile shows under 300,000 clones, approximately 91% of them singletons. These data originate in a study of blood T cell repertoires in COVID-19. This TCR derives from a woman under 40 who had recovered from COVID-19. The source material was PBMCs or T cells enriched from blood (not recorded which).

The chain's CDR3 is CASSPGTGLNTEAFF. In nucleotides, the CDR3 is TGTGCCAGCAGCCCCGGGACAGGTTTGAACACTGAAGCTTTCTTT. V is TRBV28 and J is TRBJ1-1; 8 bases are a match to TRBD1. Germline assignment: CDR1 MDHEN and CDR2 SYDVKM. Trimming at V came to 6 bases and at J to 0 bases, leaving 6 bases not matched to a gene. The CDR3 has 15 residues.